These 26 T cell receptor beta chains share one sample of origin, sequenced in a study of T cell responses to AZD1222 COVID-19 vaccine. Measured with immunoSEQ multiplex PCR; TCRdb has only the in-frame clones, and not every one. The data show about 80,000 clones, 70% to 90% seen once. The starting material was peripheral blood, obtained 28 days after the second AZD1222 dose. Receptor source: an adult who received the AZD1222 COVID-19 vaccine.

This clone is a singleton in its sample. V usage is TRBV7-9 and J usage is TRBJ2-4; D remains ambiguous. V gave up 5 bases and J gave up 6 bases, with 5 bases separating them. Germline V gene sequence: CDR1 SEHNR, CDR2 FQNEAQ (reference sequence). This CDR3 is 11 amino acids long. This chain's CDR3 is CASSPGNIQYF. The CDR3 DNA sequence: TGTGCCAGCAGCCCAGGAAACATTCAGTACTTC. Full variable domain (rest looked up from reference TRBV7-9 and TRBJ2-4): DTGVSQNPRHKITKRGQNVTFRCDPISEHNRLYWYRQTLGQGPEFLTYFQNEAQLEKSRLLSDRFSAERPKGSFSTLEIQRTEQGDSAMYLCASSPGNIQYFGAGTRLSVL.

The chain couples TRBV4-2 to TRBJ1-6; D may be TRBD1 (5 bases). This CDR3 comprises 18 residues. V shed 0 bases and J shed 5 bases, with 17 bases lying between them. Germline lookup yields CDR1 LGHNA and CDR2 YNFKEQ. The CDR3 DNA reads TGTGCCAGCAGCCAAGACGATGGCAGGGAAGTTAATAATTCACCCCTCCACTTT. It codes for CASSQDDGREVNNSPLHF.

V usage is TRBV10-3 and J usage is TRBJ1-4, with D possibly matching TRBD1 (6 bases). Germline V lookup: CDR1 ENHRY, CDR2 SYGVKD. Trimming shortened V by 10 bases and J by 8 bases, and 17 bases separated the two germline ends. The CDR3 loop spans 13 amino acids. The CDR3 loop reads CASCQGQLEKLFF. The CDR3 DNA reads TGTGCCAGTTGCCAAGGACAGTTGGAAAAACTGTTTTTT.

The chain recombines TRBV25-1 with TRBJ2-7; TRBD1 aligns across 10 bases. Germline V gene lookup returns CDR1 MGHDK and CDR2 SYGVNS. V was clipped by 5 bases and J by 5 bases; unmatched bases: 6. The CDR3 runs 14 residues. The CDR3 nucleotides are TGTGCCAGCAGTAAGGACAGGGGGTACCACGAGCAGTACTTC. Translation: CASSKDRGYHEQYF.

This chain connects TRBV2 to TRBJ2-7; TRBD1 agrees at 12 bases. This CDR3 comprises 15 residues. Germline assignment: CDR1 SNHLY and CDR2 FYNNEI. Germline trimming cut 4 bases from V and 6 bases from J; bases unmatched to any gene: 7. Written as DNA, the CDR3 is TGTGCCAGCAGTGTAAGGGGACAGGGGGCGGTCGAGCAGTACTTC. Its protein is CASSVRGQGAVEQYF.

This chain joins TRBV30 and TRBJ1-3; 7 bases fit TRBD1. V shed 3 bases and J 3 bases; nucleotides not matched to a gene: 2. Germline lookup yields CDR1 GTSNPN and CDR2 SVGIG (reference sequence). This CDR3 comprises 13 residues. DNA for the CDR3: TGTGCCTGGAGGGCAGGGGGTGGAAACACCATATATTTT. It specifies CAWRAGGGNTIYF.

The gene calls are TRBV7-2 and TRBJ2-5; 7 nucleotides align to TRBD1. CDR1 is SGHTA and CDR2 is FQGNSA in the germline V gene. This CDR3 spans 13 amino acids. After removal of 5 bases from V and 4 bases from J, the junction contained 4 bases not matched to a gene. Here the CDR3 reads CASSRGQVETQYF. CDR3 DNA: TGTGCCAGCAGCCGTGGACAGGTAGAGACCCAGTACTTC.

The chain links TRBV6-1 to TRBJ2-5; 7 bases align to TRBD2. J gave up 4 bases and V 2 bases, and 10 bases lay outside the gene matches. There are 16 residues in the CDR3. Germline CDR1 MNHNS, CDR2 SASEGT. The chain's CDR3 is CASSESLASGLETQYF. The CDR3 nucleotides are TGTGCCAGCAGTGAATCACTGGCTAGCGGACTAGAGACCCAGTACTTC.

This clone was observed a single time. V and J are TRBV6-5 and TRBJ1-4; D may be TRBD1 (6 bases). The V and J ends lost 4 bases and 7 bases respectively, with 19 bases between them. The length of the CDR3 is 16 residues. Germline CDR1 and CDR2: MNHEY and SVGAGI. CDR3 sequence reads: CASSSRYGRGIEKLFF. Written as DNA, the CDR3 is TGTGCCAGCAGTTCGAGATATGGCAGGGGTATTGAAAAACTGTTTTTT.

This clone was recorded a few times. The V and J genes are TRBV5-1 and TRBJ1-1; possibly TRBD1 for D (6 bases). The CDR3 consists of 14 residues. The V and J ends lost 0 bases and 4 bases respectively, with 10 bases between them. The V gene's germline CDR1 is SGHRS and CDR2 YFSETQ. The CDR3 nucleotides are TGCGCCAGCAGCTTGGAAAGGACAGCCACTGAAGCTTTCTTT. The encoded protein is CASSLERTATEAFF.

A single count supports this clone. The chain links TRBV19 to TRBJ2-7; D assignment may be TRBD1 or TRBD2 (5 bases each). Trimming took 6 bases from V and 3 from J, leaving 18 bases between them. Per the germline V gene, CDR1 is LNHDA and CDR2 is SQIVND (reference sequence). The CDR3 has 15 residues. The CDR3 coding sequence is TGTGCCAGTAGGACGGGACCGACCCTCGGCTACGAGCAGTACTTC. Translating gives CASRTGPTLGYEQYF.

The chain is built from TRBV6-5 and TRBJ1-6; possible D gene TRBD1, 6 bases. Trimming stripped 6 bases from V and 8 bases from J, with 17 bases between. Germline-derived CDR1 and CDR2 are MNHEY and SVGAGI. The CDR3 is 15 amino acids. The CDR3 loop is CASRRTTGFHSPLHF. DNA for the CDR3: TGTGCCAGCAGACGGACGACAGGATTCCATTCACCCCTCCACTTT.

The V call is TRBV19, the J call TRBJ1-1, with D perhaps TRBD1 (6 bases). This CDR3 is built from 15 residues. V lost 0 bases to trimming and J lost 0 bases, with 8 bases between them. Looked up from germline, CDR1 is LNHDA and CDR2 is SQIVND (reference sequence). The DNA of the CDR3 is TGTGCCAGTAGTATAGAGGGGGGCATGAACACTGAAGCTTTCTTT. Translated, it gives CASSIEGGMNTEAFF.

The rearrangement links TRBV7-2 to TRBJ1-2; D is possibly TRBD1 (6 bases). The V and J ends lost 5 bases and 7 bases respectively, with 14 bases between them. The CDR3 sequence is 13 residues long. Germline CDR1 reads SGHTA; CDR2 reads FQGNSA. CDR3 sequence: CASSEQGVGGYTF. Written as DNA, the CDR3 is TGTGCCAGCAGCGAACAGGGCGTCGGTGGCTACACCTTC.

The chain carries TRBV10-1 and TRBJ2-4; TRBD1 matches at 7 bases. The CDR3 contains 13 residues. Looked up from germline, CDR1 is WNHNN and CDR2 is SYGVQD (reference sequence). Trimming took 4 bases from V and 6 from J; bases not matched to a gene: 3. In DNA, the CDR3 is TGCGCCAGCAGTGTCCCAGGGGGAAACATTCAGTACTTC. It codes for CASSVPGGNIQYF.

This clone has a handful of counts. V usage is TRBV5-4 and J usage is TRBJ2-1; 7 nucleotides match TRBD2. V was pared by 3 bases and J by 5 bases, with 11 bases of the junction left unmatched. The germline CDR1 and CDR2 sequences are SGHNT and YYREEE (reference sequence). This CDR3 has 16 amino acids. As DNA, the CDR3 is TGTGCCAGCAGCTCCCCCGGGTTGCGGGGGAACAATGAGCAGTTCTTC. This encodes CASSSPGLRGNNEQFF.

On this clone: The sample carries other DNA sequences with the same CDR3. The rearrangement links TRBV14 to TRBJ2-3; D is undetermined. This CDR3 has 14 amino acids. In germline, CDR1 is SGHDN, CDR2 FVKESK. Trimming removed 1 base from V and 2 bases from J, with 7 bases in between. CDR3 coding DNA: TGTGCCAGCAGCCAAGGGCGCCACACAGATACGCAGTATTTT. Its protein product is CASSQGRHTDTQYF.

The chain is built from TRBV24-1 and TRBJ1-4; possible D gene TRBD1, 5 bases. V lost 4 bases and J 8 bases, leaving 16 bases between the germline ends. Germline V CDR1 and CDR2: KGHDR, SFDVKD. The CDR3 covers 15 residues. CDR3 nucleotide sequence: TGTGCCACCAGTGACCCCGGGGCAATTGAGGAAAAACTGTTTTTT. It translates to CATSDPGAIEEKLFF.

The gene calls are TRBV15 and TRBJ2-4; D remains unclear. The CDR3 is made up of 16 amino acids. The V and J ends lost 2 bases and 0 bases respectively, with 11 bases between them. CDR1 LNHNV and CDR2 YYDKDF come from the germline V gene (reference sequence). The CDR3: CATSRTSNLAKNIQYF. In DNA form, the CDR3 reads TGTGCCACCAGCAGAACCTCAAACTTAGCCAAAAACATTCAGTACTTC.

CDR3: CASISTGGYNSNQPQHF. CDR3 sequence (DNA): TGTGCCAGTATATCGACAGGGGGGTACAATAGCAATCAGCCCCAGCATTTT. This chain joins TRBV19 and TRBJ1-5; 9 nucleotides align to TRBD1. This CDR3 has 17 amino acids. Trimming cost V 7 bases and J 0 bases; bases outside gene matches: 10. The germline V gene encodes CDR1 LNHDA and CDR2 SQIVND (reference sequence).

The chain uses TRBV2 and TRBJ2-2; TRBD2 is a possible D gene (6 bases). CDR1 and CDR2 (germline): SNHLY, FYNNEI. The CDR3 covers 12 residues. Trimming took off 5 bases at V and 7 bases at J, with 8 bases between the two ends. The CDR3 spells CASSRTNGELFF. The CDR3 DNA is TGTGCCAGCAGTCGGACTAACGGGGAGCTGTTTTTT.

The chain uses TRBV6-1 and TRBJ2-2; D ambiguous. The CDR3 extends over 8 amino acids. Germline CDR1 and CDR2: MNHNS and SASEGT. CDR3 coding DNA: TGTGCTCACCGTCGGCTGTTTTTT. Protein sequence: CAHRRLFF.

This chain connects TRBV15 to TRBJ2-7, with D tentatively TRBD1 (6 bases). Germline V CDR1 and CDR2: LNHNV, YYDKDF (reference sequence). Trimming left V 5 bases short and J 6 bases short, with 20 bases between. The CDR3 extends over 15 amino acids. CDR3 bases: TGTGCCACCAGCTCCCGGGACAAGGGGCGGGTCGAGCAGTACTTC. Its protein is CATSSRDKGRVEQYF.

V and J are TRBV19 and TRBJ1-1; D uncertain. The CDR3 runs to 13 residues. V was trimmed by 4 bases and J by 1 base, leaving 7 bases between them. Germline V gene data show CDR1 as LNHDA and CDR2 as SQIVND (reference sequence). CDR3 loop: CASSTTANTEAFF. Written as DNA, the CDR3 is TGTGCCAGTAGTACTACAGCGAACACTGAAGCTTTCTTT. The whole variable domain, filled in from reference TRBV19 and TRBJ1-1, reads DGGITQSPKYLFRKEGQNVTLSCEQNLNHDAMYWYRQDPGQGLRLIYYSQIVNDFQKGDIAEGYSVSREKKESFPLTVTSAQKNPTAFYLCASSTTANTEAFFGQGTRLTVV.

The rearrangement joins TRBV28 to TRBJ1-2, with a tentative D call TRBD1 (5 bases). The CDR3 has 13 residues. Germline assignment: CDR1 MDHEN and CDR2 SYDVKM. Trimming shortened V by 8 bases and J by 4 bases, and 14 bases separated the two germline ends. The CDR3 reads CASQHGTLYGYTF. CDR3 sequence (DNA): TGTGCCAGCCAACACGGGACGCTCTATGGCTACACCTTC.

The chain uses TRBV7-9 and TRBJ2-3, with unresolved D. Germline values: CDR1 SEHNR, CDR2 FQNEAQ (reference sequence). The CDR3 has 15 residues. Trimming pared 4 bases from V and 1 base from J, leaving 12 bases between. In nucleotides, the CDR3 is TGTGCCAGCAGCTCGTATCCTAGGGGCACAGATACGCAGTATTTT. Residues: CASSSYPRGTDTQYF.